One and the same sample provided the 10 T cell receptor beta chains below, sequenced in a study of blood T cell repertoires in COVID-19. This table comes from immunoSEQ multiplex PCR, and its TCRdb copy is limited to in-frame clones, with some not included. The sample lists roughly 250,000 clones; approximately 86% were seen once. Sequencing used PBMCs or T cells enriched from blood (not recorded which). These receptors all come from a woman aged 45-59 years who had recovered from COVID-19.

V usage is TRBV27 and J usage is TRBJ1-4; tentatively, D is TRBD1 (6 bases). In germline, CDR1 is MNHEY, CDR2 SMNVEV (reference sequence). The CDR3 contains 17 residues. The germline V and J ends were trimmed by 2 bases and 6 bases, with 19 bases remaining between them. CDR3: CASSLTNPRGRYEKLFF. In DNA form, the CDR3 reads TGTGCCAGCAGTTTAACCAACCCCAGGGGCCGCTATGAAAAACTGTTTTTT. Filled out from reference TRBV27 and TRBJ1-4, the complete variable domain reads EAQVTQNPRYLITVTGKKLTVTCSQNMNHEYMSWYRQDPGLGLRQIYYSMNVEVTDKGDVPEGYKVSRKEKRNFPLILESPSPNQTSLYFCASSLTNPRGRYEKLFFGSGTQLSVL.

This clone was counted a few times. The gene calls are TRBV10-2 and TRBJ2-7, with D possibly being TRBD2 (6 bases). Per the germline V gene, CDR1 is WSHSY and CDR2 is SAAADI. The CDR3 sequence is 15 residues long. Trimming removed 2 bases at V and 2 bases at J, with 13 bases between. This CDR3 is CASSETSGSTYEQYF. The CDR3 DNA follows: TGCGCCAGCAGTGAGACCAGCGGGTCTACCTACGAGCAGTACTTC.

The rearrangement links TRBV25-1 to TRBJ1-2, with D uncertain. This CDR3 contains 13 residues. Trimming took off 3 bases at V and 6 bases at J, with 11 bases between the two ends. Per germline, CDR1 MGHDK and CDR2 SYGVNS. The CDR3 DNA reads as TGTGCCAGCAGTGAGGCGGGGAGGAATGGCTACACCTTC. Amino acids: CASSEAGRNGYTF.

The CDR3 sequence: CATSERTANQPQHF. The DNA for the CDR3 is TGTGCCACCAGTGAGCGGACAGCAAATCAGCCCCAGCATTTT. The V and J genes are TRBV24-1 and TRBJ1-5, with a possible D match to TRBD1 (6 bases). This CDR3 region has 14 residues. Germline V gene sequence: CDR1 KGHDR, CDR2 SFDVKD. Trimming took off 4 bases at V and 4 bases at J, with 10 bases between the two ends.

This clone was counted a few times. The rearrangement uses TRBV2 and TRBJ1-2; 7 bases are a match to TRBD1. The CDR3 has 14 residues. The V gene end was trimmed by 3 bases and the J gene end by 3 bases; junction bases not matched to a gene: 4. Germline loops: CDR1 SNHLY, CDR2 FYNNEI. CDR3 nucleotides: TGTGCCAGCAGTGAGGGACAGTCTTACTATGGCTACACCTTC. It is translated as CASSEGQSYYGYTF.

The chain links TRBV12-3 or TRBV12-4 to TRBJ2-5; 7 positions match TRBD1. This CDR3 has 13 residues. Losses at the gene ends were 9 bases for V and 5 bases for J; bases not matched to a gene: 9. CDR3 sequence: CASMTGSGETQYF. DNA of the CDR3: TGTGCCAGTATGACAGGGTCCGGGGAGACCCAGTACTTC.

The CDR3: CASSFPFREGTDTQYF. CDR3 bases: TGTGCCAGCAGCTTTCCATTCCGGGAAGGCACAGATACGCAGTATTTT. V is TRBV7-2 and J is TRBJ2-3; perhaps TRBD2 as D (5 bases). V was clipped by 3 bases and J by 1 base, with 14 bases between them. CDR3 length equals 16 residues. Germline V gene data show CDR1 as SGHTA and CDR2 as FQGNSA.

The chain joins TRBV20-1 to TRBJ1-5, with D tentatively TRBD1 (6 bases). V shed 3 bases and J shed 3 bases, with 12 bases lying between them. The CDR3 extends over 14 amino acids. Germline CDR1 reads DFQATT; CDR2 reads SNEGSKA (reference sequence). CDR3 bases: TGCAGTGCTAGTGGACAGTTCATCAATCAGCCCCAGCATTTT. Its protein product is CSASGQFINQPQHF.

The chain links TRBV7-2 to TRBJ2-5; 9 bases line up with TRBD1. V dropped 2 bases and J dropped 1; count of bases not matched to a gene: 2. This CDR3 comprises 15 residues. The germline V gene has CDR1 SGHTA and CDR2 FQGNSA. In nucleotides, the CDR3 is TGTGCCAGCAGCTTAAGGGGACAGGGCCAAGAGACCCAGTACTTC. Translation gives CASSLRGQGQETQYF.

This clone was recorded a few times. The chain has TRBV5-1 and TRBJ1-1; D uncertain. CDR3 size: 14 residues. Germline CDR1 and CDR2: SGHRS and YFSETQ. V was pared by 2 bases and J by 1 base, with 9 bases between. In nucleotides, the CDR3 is TGCGCCAGCAGCTTAGGCCGACAGAACACTGAAGCTTTCTTT. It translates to CASSLGRQNTEAFF. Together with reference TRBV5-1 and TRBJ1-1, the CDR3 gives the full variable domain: KAGVTQTPRYLIKTRGQQVTLSCSPISGHRSVSWYQQTPGQGLQFLFEYFSETQRNKGNFPGRFSGRQFSNSRSEMNVSTLELGDSALYLCASSLGRQNTEAFFGQGTRLTVV.